The TCR beta chain described here comes from a study of identifying expanded T cells in peripheral blood. No infections or other immune events were documented during collection. General study points: About 1.2 clones differed between technical replicates, versus about 17 and 20 over time. Clone count variance between roughly 2-week samples rose with total template count.

Method: immunoSEQ multiplex PCR; TCRdb's copy keeps in-frame clones and lacks some. This sample has 100,000 to 150,000 clones, with about 80% found just once. A note on this clone: Its cognate antigen is unknown.

The V end was cut by 4 bases, the J end by 11 bases, with 19 bases between. CDR1 is MGHRA, CDR2 YSYEKL, per germline. This CDR3 is built from 14 residues. This sequence joins TRBV4-1 and TRBJ2-3; D may be TRBD1 or TRBD2 (6 bases each). Sequencing input: blood. This sequence was found in a person between 18 and 75 years old in good health. The CDR3 loop is CASSRLTGEGGQYF. As DNA, the CDR3 is TGCGCCAGCAGCCGCCTAACGGGCGAGGGGGGGCAGTATTTT.